The rows below give T cell receptor beta chains drawn from one sample of a study of blood T cell repertoires in COVID-19. Repertoires were generated with immunoSEQ multiplex PCR, while TCRdb's copy carries only in-frame clones and drops some. The sample consists of 90,000 to 120,000 clones, 70% to 80% of them appearing once. Sequencing used peripheral blood. These TCRs come from a man aged 70-80 years with active or convalescent COVID-19. CDR3s include the opening cysteine and the closing phenylalanine or tryptophan. Fields, in order: V gene, clone size, D gene, J gene, CDR3 protein, CDR3 DNA. D genes are given only for firm matches. Clone sizes are given selectively: once, few, many, or a class where the clone is expanded.

>TRBV7-9|-|TRBD1|TRBJ2-1
CASSSGTGDNEQFF
TGTGCCAGCAGCTCCGGGACAGGCGACAATGAGCAGTTCTTC
>TRBV30|-|TRBD2|TRBJ2-2
CACSPSGMDTGELFF
TGTGCCTGCTCGCCTAGCGGGATGGACACCGGGGAGCTGTTTTTT
>TRBV6-5|-|-|TRBJ2-5
CASSDSVKTQYF
TGTGCCAGCAGTGACTCTGTTAAGACCCAGTACTTC
>TRBV7-8|-|-|TRBJ1-2
CASSLNPGFYGYTF
TGTGCCAGCAGCTTAAATCCGGGATTCTATGGCTACACCTTC
>TRBV6-5|-|TRBD1|TRBJ1-3
CATGQGLGNTIYF
TGTGCCACCGGACAGGGATTAGGAAACACCATATATTTT
>TRBV10-3|-|-|TRBJ2-3
CAISKAAGLADTQYF
TGTGCCATCAGTAAAGCGGCGGGGTTAGCGGATACGCAGTATTTT
>TRBV9|-|-|TRBJ1-6
CASSVGGIHNSPLHF
TGTGCCAGCAGCGTGGGGGGTATCCATAATTCACCCCTCCACTTT
>TRBV6-6|-|TRBD1|TRBJ1-2
CASSYDRGDYGYTF
TGTGCCAGCAGTTACGACAGGGGAGACTATGGCTACACCTTC
>TRBV12-5|few|-|TRBJ1-6
CASGLSIRGLSSYNSPLHF
TGTGCTAGTGGACTTAGTATCAGGGGCCTTAGCTCCTATAATTCACCCCTCCACTTT
>TRBV28|-|-|TRBJ1-5
CASSSGRTTYSNQPQHF
TGTGCCAGCAGTTCGGGACGGACTACTTATAGCAATCAGCCCCAGCATTTT
>TRBV6-1|few|TRBD1|TRBJ1-3
CASSDRGRGNTIYF
TGTGCCAGCAGTGACAGGGGGCGAGGAAACACCATATATTTT
>TRBV7-9|-|TRBD2|TRBJ2-3
CASSPGLAGITDTQYF
TGTGCCAGCAGCCCCGGACTAGCGGGAATCACAGATACGCAGTATTTT
>TRBV10-2|-|TRBD2|TRBJ2-1
CASSVVAGDNEQFF
TGCGCCAGCAGTGTCGTAGCGGGGGACAATGAGCAGTTCTTC
>TRBV24-1|-|-|TRBJ2-2
CATARTGSDTGELFF
TGTGCCACAGCGCGTACAGGGAGCGACACCGGGGAGCTGTTTTTT
>TRBV18|once|TRBD1|TRBJ2-1
CASSPSILDQGAHEQLF
TGTGCCAGCTCACCAAGTATACTAGATCAGGGGGCCCATGAGCAGCTCTTC
>TRBV7-3|many|TRBD2|TRBJ2-3
CASSWTAGGTDTQYF
TGTGCCAGCAGCTGGACAGCGGGGGGCACAGATACGCAGTATTTT
>TRBV7-7|-|-|TRBJ2-2
CASSQAQNTGELFF
TGTGCCAGCAGCCAAGCCCAGAACACCGGGGAGCTGTTTTTT
>TRBV5-1|-|TRBD1|TRBJ1-5
CASSPDGQGNQPQHF
TGCGCCAGCAGCCCCGACGGACAGGGGAATCAGCCCCAGCATTTT
>TRBV7-8|-|TRBD1|TRBJ1-1
CASSLEGQGLTEAFF
TGTGCCAGCAGCTTAGAAGGACAGGGTTTGACTGAAGCTTTCTTT
>TRBV28|-|-|TRBJ1-4
CASSYGGNEKLFF
TGTGCCAGCAGTTATGGGGGGAATGAAAAACTGTTTTTT
>TRBV6-5|-|-|TRBJ2-1
CASSFSGVRDEQFF
TGTGCCAGCAGTTTCTCAGGGGTTCGGGATGAGCAGTTCTTC
>TRBV6-6|-|-|TRBJ1-1
CASSYSGGMNTEAFF
TGTGCCAGCAGTTACTCGGGGGGGATGAACACTGAAGCTTTCTTT
>TRBV4-1|few|-|TRBJ1-3
CASSQAPPGDSGNTIYF
TGCGCCAGCAGCCAAGCACCTCCAGGGGACTCTGGAAACACCATATATTTT
>TRBV27|-|TRBD1|TRBJ1-2
CASSGDSYGYTF
TGTGCCAGCAGTGGGGACAGCTATGGCTACACCTTC
>TRBV5-4|few|-|TRBJ1-6
CASSLAENSPLHF
TGTGCCAGCAGCTTGGCTGAGAATTCACCCCTCCACTTT
>TRBV20-1|-|TRBD2|TRBJ2-3
CSASPIAGVTDTQYF
TGCAGTGCTAGTCCGATAGCGGGGGTCACAGATACGCAGTATTTT
>TRBV14|many|-|TRBJ1-3
CASSQDFWPGNTIYF
TGTGCCAGCAGCCAAGACTTTTGGCCTGGAAACACCATATATTTT
>TRBV12-5|-|-|TRBJ2-5
CASGLLPGQIIGTQETQYF
TGTGCTAGTGGTTTGCTGCCGGGACAAATTATTGGGACCCAGGAGACCCAGTACTTC
>TRBV19|-|TRBD1|TRBJ1-2
CASSIMGQGLGYTF
TGTGCCAGTAGTATTATGGGACAGGGACTCGGCTACACCTTC
>TRBV20-1|-|-|TRBJ1-4
CSALSHEKLFF
TGCAGTGCCCTATCGCATGAAAAACTGTTTTTT
>TRBV18|-|-|TRBJ2-4
CASSPGLAKNIQYF
TGTGCCAGCTCACCGGGACTAGCCAAAAACATTCAGTACTTC
>TRBV9|-|TRBD1|TRBJ1-1
CASSVGTGGPNTEAFF
TGTGCCAGCAGCGTCGGGACAGGGGGTCCAAACACTGAAGCTTTCTTT
>TRBV9|-|-|TRBJ2-6
CASSATGRGANVLTF
TGTGCCAGCAGCGCTACAGGGAGAGGGGCCAACGTCCTGACTTTC
>TRBV5-1|-|TRBD1|TRBJ2-1
CASSAGGRDNEQFF
TGCGCCAGCAGCGCAGGGGGCCGAGACAATGAGCAGTTCTTC
>TRBV3-1/TRBV3-2|-|TRBD1|TRBJ1-1
CASSPNRGQTEAFF
TGTGCCAGCAGCCCTAACAGGGGGCAGACTGAAGCTTTCTTT
>TRBV6-6|-|-|TRBJ1-2
CASRDSGVPGYGYTF
TGTGCCAGCAGAGACTCAGGGGTACCTGGCTATGGCTACACCTTC
>TRBV28|-|-|TRBJ2-7
CASRVRDTSYEQYF
TGTGCCAGCAGGGTCCGGGACACCTCATACGAGCAGTACTTC
>TRBV6-5|-|TRBD1|TRBJ1-2
CASSLTGGDYAGYTF
TGTGCCAGCAGTTTAACAGGGGGCGATTATGCTGGCTACACCTTC
>TRBV6-5|-|-|TRBJ1-5
CASSYSTGQPQHF
TGTGCCAGCAGTTACTCGACTGGTCAGCCCCAGCATTTT
>TRBV7-2|-|-|TRBJ2-2
CASSFSSGELFF
TGTGCCAGCAGCTTTAGTTCCGGGGAGCTGTTTTTT
>TRBV5-1|-|TRBD1|TRBJ2-7
CASSLWTGGPNEQYF
TGCGCCAGCAGCTTGTGGACAGGGGGCCCTAACGAGCAGTACTTC
>TRBV19|-|-|TRBJ1-1
CASSPGAREAFF
TGTGCCAGTAGTCCCGGAGCGCGTGAAGCTTTCTTT
>TRBV19|once|TRBD2|TRBJ2-1
CASSIGFRAGGLYNEQFF
TGTGCCAGTAGTATAGGATTTAGGGCGGGAGGGTTGTACAATGAGCAGTTCTTC
>TRBV18|-|-|TRBJ2-2
CASSPPRGIRNTGELFF
TGTGCCAGCTCACCACCAAGAGGAATAAGGAACACCGGGGAGCTGTTTTTT
>TRBV28|-|TRBD1|TRBJ2-5
CASSFEGQGGETQYF
TGTGCCAGCAGTTTCGAGGGACAGGGCGGAGAGACCCAGTACTTC
>TRBV30|-|TRBD1|TRBJ2-7
CAWSEGWTGQDEQYF
TGTGCCTGGAGTGAAGGTTGGACAGGGCAGGACGAGCAGTACTTC
>TRBV7-9|-|-|TRBJ2-3
CASSLPVGGQGTDTQYF
TGTGCCAGCAGCCTCCCTGTCGGGGGGCAAGGCACAGATACGCAGTATTTT
>TRBV2|few|TRBD1|TRBJ1-2
CASSEEQGAFGYTF
TGTGCCAGCAGTGAAGAACAGGGGGCGTTTGGCTACACCTTC